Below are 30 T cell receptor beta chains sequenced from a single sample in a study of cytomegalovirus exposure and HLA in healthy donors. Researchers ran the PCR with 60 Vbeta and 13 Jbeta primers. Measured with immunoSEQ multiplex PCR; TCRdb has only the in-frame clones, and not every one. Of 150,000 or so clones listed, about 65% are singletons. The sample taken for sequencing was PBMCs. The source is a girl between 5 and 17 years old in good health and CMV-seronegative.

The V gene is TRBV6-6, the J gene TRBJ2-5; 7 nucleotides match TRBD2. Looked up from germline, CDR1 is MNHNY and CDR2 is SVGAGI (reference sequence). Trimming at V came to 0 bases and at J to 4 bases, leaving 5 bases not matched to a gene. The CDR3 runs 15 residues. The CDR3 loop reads CASSYSGEGLETQYF. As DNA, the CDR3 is TGTGCCAGCAGTTACTCGGGGGAGGGGTTAGAGACCCAGTACTTC.

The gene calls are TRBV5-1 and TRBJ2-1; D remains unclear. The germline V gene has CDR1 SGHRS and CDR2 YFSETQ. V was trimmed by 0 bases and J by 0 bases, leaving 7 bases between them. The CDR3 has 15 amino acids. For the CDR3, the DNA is TGCGCCAGCAGCTTGGACCTGAGCTCCTACAATGAGCAGTTCTTC. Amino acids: CASSLDLSSYNEQFF.

The DNA of the CDR3 is TGTGCCAGCAGCTTTTTCGGGGTCAATGAGCAGTTCTTC. Translating gives CASSFFGVNEQFF. The chain employs TRBV7-2 and TRBJ2-1; TRBD2 is a possible D gene (5 bases). Per the germline V gene, CDR1 is SGHTA and CDR2 is FQGNSA. The CDR3 spans 13 residues. The ends were cut back, 3 bases at V and 6 bases at J, with 9 bases in the middle.

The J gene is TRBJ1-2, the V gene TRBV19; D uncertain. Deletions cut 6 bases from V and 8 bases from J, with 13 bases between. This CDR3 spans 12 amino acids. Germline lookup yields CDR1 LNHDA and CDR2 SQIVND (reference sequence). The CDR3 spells CASRPWGGGYTF. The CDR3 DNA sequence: TGTGCCAGTAGACCCTGGGGAGGCGGCTACACCTTC.

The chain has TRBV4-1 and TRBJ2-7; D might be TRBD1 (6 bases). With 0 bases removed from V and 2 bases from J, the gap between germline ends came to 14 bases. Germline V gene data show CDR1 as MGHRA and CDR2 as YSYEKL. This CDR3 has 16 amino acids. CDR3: CASSQEGIQGPYEQYF. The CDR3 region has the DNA TGCGCCAGCAGCCAAGAGGGGATACAGGGTCCCTACGAGCAGTACTTC.

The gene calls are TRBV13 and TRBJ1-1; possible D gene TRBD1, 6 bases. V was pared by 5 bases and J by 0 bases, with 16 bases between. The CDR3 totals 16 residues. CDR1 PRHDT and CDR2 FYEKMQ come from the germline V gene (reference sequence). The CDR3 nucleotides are TGTGCCAGCAGCCGTGAGTCAGGGGTCATGAACACTGAAGCTTTCTTT. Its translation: CASSRESGVMNTEAFF.

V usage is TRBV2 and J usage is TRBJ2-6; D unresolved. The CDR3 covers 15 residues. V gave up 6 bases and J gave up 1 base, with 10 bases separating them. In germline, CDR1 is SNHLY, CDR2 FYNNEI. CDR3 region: CASRERVSGANVLTF. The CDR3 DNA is TGTGCCAGCAGAGAACGAGTTTCTGGGGCCAACGTCCTGACTTTC.

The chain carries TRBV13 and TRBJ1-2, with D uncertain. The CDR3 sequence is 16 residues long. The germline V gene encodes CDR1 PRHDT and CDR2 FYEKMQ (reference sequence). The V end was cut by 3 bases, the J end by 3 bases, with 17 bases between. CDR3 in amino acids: CASSFGLPPVDYGYTF. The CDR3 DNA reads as TGTGCCAGCAGCTTTGGACTACCGCCGGTAGACTATGGCTACACCTTC.

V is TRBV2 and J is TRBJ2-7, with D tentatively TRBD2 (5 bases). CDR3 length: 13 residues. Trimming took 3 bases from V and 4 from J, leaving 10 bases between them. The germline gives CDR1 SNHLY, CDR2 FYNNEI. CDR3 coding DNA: TGTGCCAGCAGTGACCGGGGTTCGTACGAGCAGTACTTC. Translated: CASSDRGSYEQYF.

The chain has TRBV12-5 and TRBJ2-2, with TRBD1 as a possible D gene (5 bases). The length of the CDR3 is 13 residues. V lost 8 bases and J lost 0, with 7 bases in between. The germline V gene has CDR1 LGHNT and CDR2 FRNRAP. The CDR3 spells CASRTPNTGELFF. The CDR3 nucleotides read TGTGCTAGTCGGACACCGAACACCGGGGAGCTGTTTTTT. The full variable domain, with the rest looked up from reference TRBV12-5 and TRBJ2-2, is DARVTQTPRHKVTEMGQEVTMRCQPILGHNTVFWYRQTMMQGLELLAYFRNRAPLDDSGMPKDRFSAEMPDATLATLKIQPSEPRDSAVYFCASRTPNTGELFFGEGSRLTVL.

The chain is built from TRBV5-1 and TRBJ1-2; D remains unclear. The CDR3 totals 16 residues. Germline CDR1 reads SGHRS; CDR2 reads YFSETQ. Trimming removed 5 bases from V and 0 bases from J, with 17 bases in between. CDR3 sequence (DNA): TGCGCCAGCAGTCTAACTGAGGGCGTCTCTAACTATGGCTACACCTTC. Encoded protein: CASSLTEGVSNYGYTF.

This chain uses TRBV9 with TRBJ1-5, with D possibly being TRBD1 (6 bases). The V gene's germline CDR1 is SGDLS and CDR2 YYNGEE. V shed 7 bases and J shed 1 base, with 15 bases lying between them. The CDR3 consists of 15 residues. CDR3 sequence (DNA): TGTGCCAGCTCTAGGGGGTGGGAGAGCAATCAGCCCCAGCATTTT. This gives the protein CASSRGWESNQPQHF. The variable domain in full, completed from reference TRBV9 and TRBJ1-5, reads DSGVTQTPKHLITATGQRVTLRCSPRSGDLSVYWYQQSLDQGLQFLIQYYNGEERAKGNILERFSAQQFPDLHSELNLSSLELGDSALYFCASSRGWESNQPQHFGDGTRLSIL.

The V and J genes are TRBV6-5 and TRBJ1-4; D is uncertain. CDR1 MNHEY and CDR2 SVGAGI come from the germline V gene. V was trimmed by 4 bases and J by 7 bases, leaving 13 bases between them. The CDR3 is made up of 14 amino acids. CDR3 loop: CASSSRRSGEKLFF. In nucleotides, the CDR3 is TGTGCCAGCAGTTCAAGGAGAAGTGGTGAAAAACTGTTTTTT.

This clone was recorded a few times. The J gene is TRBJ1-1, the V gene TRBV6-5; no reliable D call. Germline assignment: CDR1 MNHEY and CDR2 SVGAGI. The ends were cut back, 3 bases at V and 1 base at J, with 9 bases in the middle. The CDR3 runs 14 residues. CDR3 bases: TGTGCCAGCAGTTATTCGCTAAGGAACACTGAAGCTTTCTTT. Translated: CASSYSLRNTEAFF.

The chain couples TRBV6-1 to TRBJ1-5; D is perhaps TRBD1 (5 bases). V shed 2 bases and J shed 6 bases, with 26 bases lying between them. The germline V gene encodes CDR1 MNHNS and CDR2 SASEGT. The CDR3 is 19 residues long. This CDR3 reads CASSEFPTHFVGEVQPQHF. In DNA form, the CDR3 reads TGTGCCAGCAGTGAATTCCCCACCCACTTTGTAGGGGAGGTTCAGCCCCAGCATTTT.

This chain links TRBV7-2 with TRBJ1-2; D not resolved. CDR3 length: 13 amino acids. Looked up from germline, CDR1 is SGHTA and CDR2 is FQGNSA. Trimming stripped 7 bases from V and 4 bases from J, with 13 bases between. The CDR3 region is CASTPAARYGYTF. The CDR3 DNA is TGTGCCAGCACTCCGGCGGCACGCTATGGCTACACCTTC.

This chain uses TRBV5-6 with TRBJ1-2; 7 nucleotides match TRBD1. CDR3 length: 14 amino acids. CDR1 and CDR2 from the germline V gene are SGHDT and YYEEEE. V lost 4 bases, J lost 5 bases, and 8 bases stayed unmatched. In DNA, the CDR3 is TGTGCCAGCAGCCCGGGACAGTTTCGGTATGGCTACACCTTC. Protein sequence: CASSPGQFRYGYTF.

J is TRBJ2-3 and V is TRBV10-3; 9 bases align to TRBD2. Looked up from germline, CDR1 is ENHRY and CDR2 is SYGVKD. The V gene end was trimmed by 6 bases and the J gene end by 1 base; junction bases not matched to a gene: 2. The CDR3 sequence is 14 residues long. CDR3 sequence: CAISPSGGTDTQYF. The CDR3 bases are TGTGCCATCAGCCCTAGCGGGGGCACAGATACGCAGTATTTT.

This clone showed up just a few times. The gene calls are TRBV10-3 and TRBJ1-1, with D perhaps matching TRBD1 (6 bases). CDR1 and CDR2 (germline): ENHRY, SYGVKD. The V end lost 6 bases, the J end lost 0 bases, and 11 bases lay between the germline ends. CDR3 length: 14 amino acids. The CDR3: CAISVQGMNTEAFF. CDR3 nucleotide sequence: TGTGCCATCAGCGTACAGGGAATGAACACTGAAGCTTTCTTT.

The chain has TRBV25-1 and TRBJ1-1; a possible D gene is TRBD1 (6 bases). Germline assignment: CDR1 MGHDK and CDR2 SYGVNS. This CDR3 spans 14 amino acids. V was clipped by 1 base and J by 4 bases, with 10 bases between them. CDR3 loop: CASSESGGLTEAFF. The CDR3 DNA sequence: TGTGCCAGCAGTGAATCCGGGGGGCTCACTGAAGCTTTCTTT.

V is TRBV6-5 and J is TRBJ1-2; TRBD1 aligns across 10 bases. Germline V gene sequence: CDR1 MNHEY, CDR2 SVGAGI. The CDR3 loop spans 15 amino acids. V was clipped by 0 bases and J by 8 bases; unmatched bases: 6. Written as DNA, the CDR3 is TGTGCCAGCAGTTACTCTAGGACAGGGGGTAGCGGCTACACCTTC. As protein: CASSYSRTGGSGYTF.

CDR3 bases: TGTGCCAGCAGCCCCCAGACTAGCGGGGGGGCGAGTGAGCAGTTCTTC. Translation: CASSPQTSGGASEQFF. The V and J genes are TRBV5-4 and TRBJ2-1; TRBD2 agrees at 14 bases. The CDR3 extends over 16 amino acids. The germline V gene has CDR1 SGHNT and CDR2 YYREEE (reference sequence). Trimming cost V 4 bases and J 9 bases; bases outside gene matches: 9.

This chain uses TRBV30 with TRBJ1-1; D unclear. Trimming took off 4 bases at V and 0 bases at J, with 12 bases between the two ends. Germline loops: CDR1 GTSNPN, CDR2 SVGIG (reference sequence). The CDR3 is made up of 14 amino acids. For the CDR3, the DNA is TGTGCCTGGAACGGGTTTTCAATGAACACTGAAGCTTTCTTT. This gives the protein CAWNGFSMNTEAFF.

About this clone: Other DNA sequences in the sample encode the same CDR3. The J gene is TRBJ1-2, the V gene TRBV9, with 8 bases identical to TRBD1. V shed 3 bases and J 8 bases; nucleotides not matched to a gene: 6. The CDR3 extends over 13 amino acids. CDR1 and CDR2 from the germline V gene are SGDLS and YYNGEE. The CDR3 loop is CASSGGQVYGYTF. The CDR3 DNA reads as TGTGCCAGCAGCGGGGGACAGGTATACGGCTACACCTTC.

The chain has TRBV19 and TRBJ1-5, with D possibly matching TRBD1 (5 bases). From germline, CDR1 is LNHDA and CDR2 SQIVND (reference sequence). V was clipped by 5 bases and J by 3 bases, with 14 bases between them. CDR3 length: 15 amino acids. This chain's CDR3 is CASSQQGGYNQPQHF. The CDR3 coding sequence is TGTGCCAGTAGTCAGCAGGGTGGATACAATCAGCCCCAGCATTTT. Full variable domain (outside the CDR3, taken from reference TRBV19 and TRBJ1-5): DGGITQSPKYLFRKEGQNVTLSCEQNLNHDAMYWYRQDPGQGLRLIYYSQIVNDFQKGDIAEGYSVSREKKESFPLTVTSAQKNPTAFYLCASSQQGGYNQPQHFGDGTRLSIL.

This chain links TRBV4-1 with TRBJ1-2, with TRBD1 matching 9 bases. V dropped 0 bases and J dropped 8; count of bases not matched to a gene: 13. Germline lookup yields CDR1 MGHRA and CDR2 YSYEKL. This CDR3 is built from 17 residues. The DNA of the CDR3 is TGCGCCAGCAGCCAAGATGGGTGGTTACAGGGGGCTTGGGGCTACACCTTC. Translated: CASSQDGWLQGAWGYTF.

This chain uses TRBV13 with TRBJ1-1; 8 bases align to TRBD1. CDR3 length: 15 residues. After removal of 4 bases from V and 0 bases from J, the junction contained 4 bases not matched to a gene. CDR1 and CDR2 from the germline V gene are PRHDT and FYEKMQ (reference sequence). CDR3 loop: CASSSYRGLNTEAFF. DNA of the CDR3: TGTGCCAGCAGCTCGTACAGGGGGTTGAACACTGAAGCTTTCTTT.

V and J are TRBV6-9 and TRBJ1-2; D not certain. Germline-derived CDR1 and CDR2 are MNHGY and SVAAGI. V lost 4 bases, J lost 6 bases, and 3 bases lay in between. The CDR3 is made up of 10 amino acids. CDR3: CASSSNGYTF. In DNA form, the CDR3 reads TGTGCCAGCAGTTCAAATGGCTACACCTTC.

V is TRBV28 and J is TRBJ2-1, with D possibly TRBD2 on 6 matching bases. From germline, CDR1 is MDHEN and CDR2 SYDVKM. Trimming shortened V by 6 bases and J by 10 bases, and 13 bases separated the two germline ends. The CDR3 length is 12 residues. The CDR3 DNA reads TGTGCCAGCAGCATACCTGGGGGGGAGCAGTTCTTC. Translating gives CASSIPGGEQFF.

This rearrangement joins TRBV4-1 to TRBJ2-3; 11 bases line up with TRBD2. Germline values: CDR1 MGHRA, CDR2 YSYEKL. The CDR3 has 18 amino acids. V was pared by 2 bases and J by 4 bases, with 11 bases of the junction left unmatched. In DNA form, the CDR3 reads TGCGCCAGCAGCCAATCCCTCCCGGGACTAGCGGTCGCAGATACGCAGTATTTT. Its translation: CASSQSLPGLAVADTQYF.